The clone carrying this TCR beta chain appeared a few times. This sample stems from a study of CD8+CD57+ T cells in acquired aplastic anemia. CDR1 MDHEN and CDR2 SYDVKM come from the germline V gene. The length of the CDR3 is 13 residues. Trimming cost V 1 base and J 0 bases, with 4 bases left between them. It was genomic DNA that served as the template for profiling TCR beta VDJ and CDR3. MiXCR, applied by TCRdb to the reads, yields one record per CDR3 protein. Among 200,000 or so distinct CDR3 sequences listed, around three fifths were seen once. The sample comprised sorted CD4+, CD8+, or CD8+CD57+ T cells (not recorded which) from PBMCs. This receptor was obtained from a human donor with severe aplastic anemia or a healthy control (not recorded which). The chain is built from TRBV28 and TRBJ2-7; no clear D gene. CDR3 sequence: CASSLLSSYEQYF. CDR3 sequence (DNA): TGTGCCAGCAGTTTATTGAGCTCCTACGAGCAGTACTTC.